Each of the 8 T cell receptor beta chains below was sequenced from the same sample in a study of blood T cell repertoires in COVID-19. The protocol was immunoSEQ multiplex PCR, while the TCRdb copy is restricted to in-frame clones and leaves out a portion. Found here are 250,000 to 350,000 clones, approximately 81% of them singletons; the top ten hold about 2.3%. Sequencing used PBMCs or T cells enriched from blood (not recorded which). These receptors were taken from a woman aged 50 to 60 who had recovered from COVID-19.

V and J are TRBV6-4 and TRBJ1-1, with TRBD1 as a possible D gene (5 bases). Trimming stripped 6 bases from V and 1 base from J, with 12 bases between. The CDR3 is 14 residues long. Per germline, CDR1 MRHNA and CDR2 SNTAGT. This CDR3 reads CASRSGGENTEAFF. The DNA of the CDR3 is TGTGCCAGCAGATCGGGGGGGGAGAACACTGAAGCTTTCTTT.

This clone was picked up a small number of times. The chain uses TRBV27 and TRBJ2-1; 7 bases agree with TRBD2. The V gene's germline CDR1 is MNHEY and CDR2 SMNVEV (reference sequence). This CDR3 is 17 amino acids long. J gave up 0 bases and V 5 bases, and 10 bases lay outside the gene matches. The CDR3 is CASSTSRGGSSYNEQFF. CDR3 sequence (DNA): TGTGCCAGCAGTACCTCCCGGGGCGGGAGCTCCTACAATGAGCAGTTCTTC.

The chain joins TRBV5-4 to TRBJ2-2, with TRBD1 matching over 8 bases. Trimming cost V 0 bases and J 5 bases; bases outside gene matches: 3. The CDR3 spans 15 residues. Germline loops: CDR1 SGHNT, CDR2 YYREEE (reference sequence). In nucleotides, the CDR3 is TGTGCCAGCAGCTTGGGCAGGGGGCTAACCGGGGAGCTGTTTTTT. This encodes CASSLGRGLTGELFF.

This clone turned up a few times. The J gene is TRBJ2-2, the V gene TRBV13; the D gene is possibly TRBD2 (6 bases). Germline V gene lookup returns CDR1 PRHDT and CDR2 FYEKMQ (reference sequence). The V and J ends lost 5 bases and 7 bases respectively, with 17 bases between them. The CDR3 spans 15 residues. The CDR3 loop reads CASSPFTGVGGELFF. The DNA of the CDR3 is TGTGCCAGCAGCCCATTCACGGGGGTAGGCGGGGAGCTGTTTTTT.

The chain uses TRBV28 and TRBJ1-5; D is unclear. The CDR3 spans 15 residues. CDR1 is MDHEN, CDR2 SYDVKM, per germline. Trimming left V 2 bases short and J 6 bases short, with 14 bases between. CDR3 DNA: TGTGCCAGCAGTTTACCCCACGACTTGGGTCAGCCCCAGCATTTT. Protein: CASSLPHDLGQPQHF.

This chain joins TRBV4-2 and TRBJ2-2; D uncertain. The V end lost 0 bases, the J end lost 4 bases, and 9 bases lay between the germline ends. Germline CDR1 LGHNA, CDR2 YNFKEQ. CDR3 size: 15 residues. The CDR3 loop is CASSQDFSGTGELFF. The CDR3, as DNA: TGTGCCAGCAGCCAAGACTTTTCGGGCACCGGGGAGCTGTTTTTT.

This chain links TRBV5-1 with TRBJ2-5; a possible D gene is TRBD2 (6 bases). Germline V CDR1 and CDR2: SGHRS, YFSETQ. CDR3 size: 15 residues. Trimming pared 4 bases from V and 0 bases from J, leaving 13 bases between. CDR3 residues: CASSDGTPNQETQYF. The CDR3 coding sequence is TGCGCCAGCAGCGACGGGACTCCCAACCAAGAGACCCAGTACTTC.

This chain connects TRBV4-3 to TRBJ1-6, with a possible D match to TRBD1 (5 bases). The CDR3 loop spans 17 amino acids. Looked up from germline, CDR1 is LGHNA and CDR2 is YSLEER. Trimming left V 0 bases short and J 5 bases short, with 14 bases between. Here the CDR3 reads CASSQDLGTGNNSPLHF. In DNA, the CDR3 is TGCGCCAGCAGCCAAGATCTTGGGACTGGGAATAATTCACCCCTCCACTTT.